The 12 T cell receptor beta chains below come from one sample, sequenced in a study of cytomegalovirus exposure and HLA in healthy donors. Primers for the PCR totalled 60 Vbeta and 13 Jbeta. Only in-frame clones appear in the TCRdb table, and some are missing; sequencing was by immunoSEQ multiplex PCR. The data contain roughly 110,000 clones, roughly three quarters of them seen just once; the ten biggest clones take up roughly 2%. Sequencing was performed on PBMCs. The receptors stem from a man aged 18 to 30 in good health and CMV-seronegative.

The chain has TRBV6-6 and TRBJ1-6, with D uncertain. This CDR3 is built from 16 residues. Trimming removed 6 bases at V and 10 bases at J, with 22 bases between. In germline, CDR1 is MNHNY, CDR2 SVGAGI (reference sequence). The CDR3 reads CASSPTRSGFESPLHF. In nucleotides, the CDR3 is TGTGCCAGCAGCCCAACGAGGTCGGGGTTTGAATCACCCCTCCACTTT.

The rearrangement uses TRBV25-1 and TRBJ2-2; 7 bases are shared with TRBD1. V gave up 6 bases and J gave up 0 bases; unmatched junction bases: 4. From germline, CDR1 is MGHDK and CDR2 SYGVNS. This CDR3 contains 15 residues. As DNA, the CDR3 is TGTGCCAGCAGGAGGACAGGAGCGAACACCGGGGAGCTGTTTTTT. Its protein is CASRRTGANTGELFF.

The chain uses TRBV18 and TRBJ2-5, with D uncertain. V shed 5 bases and J shed 4 bases, with 5 bases lying between them. CDR1 KGHSH and CDR2 LQKENI come from the germline V gene. The CDR3 contains 11 residues. CDR3 DNA sequence: TGTGCCAGCTCAACATTAGAGACCCAGTACTTC. Amino acid sequence: CASSTLETQYF. Variable domain in full (rest from reference TRBV18 and TRBJ2-5): NAGVMQNPRHLVRRRGQEARLRCSPMKGHSHVYWYRQLPEEGLKFMVYLQKENIIDESGMPKERFSAEFPKEGPSILRIQQVVRGDSAAYFCASSTLETQYFGPGTRLLVL.

The chain employs TRBV7-2 and TRBJ2-5, with a tentative D call TRBD2 (6 bases). There are 14 residues in the CDR3. The germline V gene encodes CDR1 SGHTA and CDR2 FQGNSA. The V and J ends lost 1 base and 1 base respectively, with 7 bases between them. The CDR3 sequence: CASSLGGLQETQYF. CDR3 nucleotides: TGTGCCAGCAGCTTAGGGGGACTCCAAGAGACCCAGTACTTC.

The chain joins TRBV7-3 to TRBJ1-1; TRBD1 is a possible D gene (6 bases). Germline lookup yields CDR1 SGHTA and CDR2 FQGTGA. The ends were cut back, 5 bases at V and 14 bases at J, with 21 bases in the middle. The CDR3 spans 13 residues. The CDR3 DNA follows: TGTGCCAGCAGCCCCCTGAGAGGGGGTGAGAACTTCTTT. This encodes CASSPLRGGENFF. Full variable domain (outside the CDR3, taken from reference TRBV7-3 and TRBJ1-1): GAGVSQTPSNKVTEKGKYVELRCDPISGHTALYWYRQSLGQGPEFLIYFQGTGAADDSGLPNDRFFAVRPEGSVSTLKIQRTERGDSAVYLCASSPLRGGENFFGQGTRLTVV.

The chain recombines TRBV28 with TRBJ2-5, with 14 bases that match TRBD2. The length of the CDR3 is 17 residues. Germline-derived CDR1 and CDR2 are MDHEN and SYDVKM. Losses at the gene ends were 6 bases for V and 3 bases for J; bases not matched to a gene: 9. The DNA for the CDR3 is TGTGCCAGCAGCCCCGGGACTAGCGGGGGCTTTAAAGAGACCCAGTACTTC. This gives the protein CASSPGTSGGFKETQYF. The entire variable domain, with the rest obtained from reference TRBV28 and TRBJ2-5, is as follows: DVKVTQSSRYLVKRTGEKVFLECVQDMDHENMFWYRQDPGLGLRLIYFSYDVKMKEKGDIPEGYSVSREKKERFSLILESASTNQTSMYLCASSPGTSGGFKETQYFGPGTRLLVL.

J is TRBJ1-2 and V is TRBV7-9; possible D gene TRBD1, 5 bases. Germline V lookup: CDR1 SEHNR, CDR2 FQNEAQ (reference sequence). The CDR3 sequence is 14 residues long. CDR3 sequence (DNA): TGTGCAGTCGCCAGGGCAGTCACTAACTATGGCTACACCTTC. This translates into CAVARAVTNYGYTF.

The V call is TRBV19, the J call TRBJ2-7; D gene uncertain. There are 12 residues in the CDR3. The germline V and J ends were trimmed by 6 bases and 4 bases, with 10 bases remaining between them. Germline V gene lookup returns CDR1 LNHDA and CDR2 SQIVND (reference sequence). The CDR3: CASSTAEYEQYF. As DNA, the CDR3 is TGTGCCAGTAGCACAGCTGAATACGAGCAGTACTTC.

This clone appeared a single time. This chain uses TRBV7-9 with TRBJ1-2, with TRBD1 identical over 10 bases. Germline CDR1 is SEHNR and CDR2 is FQNEAQ (reference sequence). The CDR3 spans 17 residues. The trim removed 4 bases at V and 4 bases at J, leaving 12 bases unmatched. CDR3 nucleotide sequence: TGTGCCAGCAGCTCCGACAGGGGGCTACCTGTTGGCTATGGCTACACCTTC. Residues: CASSSDRGLPVGYGYTF.

The chain carries TRBV11-1 and TRBJ2-5; possibly TRBD1 for D (5 bases). In germline, CDR1 is SGHAT, CDR2 FQDESV (reference sequence). The CDR3 has 15 residues. Trimming shortened V by 4 bases and J by 3 bases, and 15 bases separated the two germline ends. The CDR3 sequence: CASSYRPDRKETQYF. The CDR3 DNA follows: TGTGCCAGCAGCTACCGTCCTGACAGAAAAGAGACCCAGTACTTC.

The chain is built from TRBV5-6 and TRBJ2-5; D perhaps matches TRBD1 (5 bases). The last part of the DNA fits TRBJ2-7 better; the J call may be wrong. The CDR3 is 16 residues long. CDR1 SGHDT and CDR2 YYEEEE come from the germline V gene. The CDR3 region is CASSPSPTGPPYEQYF. CDR3 coding DNA: TGTGCCAGCAGCCCCTCGCCAACAGGTCCTCCCTACGAGCAGTACTTC.

The chain combines TRBV7-9 with TRBJ1-1, with a weak D call TRBD1 (6 bases). CDR3 length: 15 residues. Germline-derived CDR1 and CDR2 are SEHNR and FQNEAQ (reference sequence). Trimming cost V 4 bases and J 3 bases, with 15 bases left between them. The CDR3 region is CASSSTQDRDTEAFF. Here the CDR3 DNA reads TGTGCCAGCAGCTCCACGCAGGACAGAGACACTGAAGCTTTCTTT.